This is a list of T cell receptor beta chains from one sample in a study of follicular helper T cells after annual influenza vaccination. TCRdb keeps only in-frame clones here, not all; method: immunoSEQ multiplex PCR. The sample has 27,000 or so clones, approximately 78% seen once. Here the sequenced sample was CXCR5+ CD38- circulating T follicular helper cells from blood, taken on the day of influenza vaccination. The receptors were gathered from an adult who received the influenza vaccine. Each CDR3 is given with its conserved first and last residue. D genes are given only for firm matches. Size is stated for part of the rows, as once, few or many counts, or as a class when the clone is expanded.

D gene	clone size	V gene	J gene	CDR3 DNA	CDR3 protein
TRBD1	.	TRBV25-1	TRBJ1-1	TGTGCCAGCAGTGCCCGGGACAGAAAGAACACTGAAGCTTTCTTT	CASSARDRKNTEAFF
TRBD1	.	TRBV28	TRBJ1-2	TGTGCCAGTTCCGGGACAGAGACTAACTATGGCTACACCTTC	CASSGTETNYGYTF
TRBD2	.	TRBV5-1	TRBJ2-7	TGCGCCAGCAGCTTGACTAGCGGGGGAGACGAGCAGTACTTC	CASSLTSGGDEQYF
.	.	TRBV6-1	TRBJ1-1	TGTGCCAGCAGTCAGGGGCTCAACACTGAAGCTTTCTTT	CASSQGLNTEAFF
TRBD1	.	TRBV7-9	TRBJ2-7	TGTGCCAGCAGCTTTCGCGGGACAGGGATGGACGAGCAGTACTTC	CASSFRGTGMDEQYF
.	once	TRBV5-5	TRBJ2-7	TGTGCCAGCAGCCAGGGCGGGACTCCCCGGATCGAGCAGTACTTC	CASSQGGTPRIEQYF
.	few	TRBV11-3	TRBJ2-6	TGTGCCAGCAGCGCCCCAGGGACTGGGGCCAACGTCCTGACTTTC	CASSAPGTGANVLTF
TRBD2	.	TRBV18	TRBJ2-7	TGTGCCAGCTCACCACGGGGCCTAGCGGGGGCCTCCTACGAGCAGTACTTC	CASSPRGLAGASYEQYF
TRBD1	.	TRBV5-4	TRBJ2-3	TGTGCCAGCAGCGTGTACAGGGGAACGCTGGATTTT	CASSVYRGTLDF
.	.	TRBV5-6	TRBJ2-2	TGTGCCAGCAGCTTGGTTCAGGGGGGCGGGGAGCTGTTTTTT	CASSLVQGGGELFF
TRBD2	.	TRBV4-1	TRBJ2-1	TGCGCCAGCAGCCAAGGGGGGAGGGCGGGCGGGAGGAATGAGCAGTTCTTC	CASSQGGRAGGRNEQFF
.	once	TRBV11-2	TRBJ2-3	TGTGCCAGCAGTTTCAGGGAGTTGGGACTCCTTAGCACAGATACGCAGTATTTT	CASSFRELGLLSTDTQYF
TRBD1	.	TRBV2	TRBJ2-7	TGTGCCAGCAGTCCACAGGGGGCCGAGCAGTACTTC	CASSPQGAEQYF
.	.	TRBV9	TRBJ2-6	TGTGCCAGCAGCGTAGCCAGGCCCAGCTCTGGGGCCAACGTCCTGACTTTC	CASSVARPSSGANVLTF
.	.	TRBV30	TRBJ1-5	TGTGCCTGGAGTGTAAGTGTGGTCGGGCCCCAGCATTTT	CAWSVSVVGPQHF
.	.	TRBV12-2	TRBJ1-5	TGTGCAAGTCGCCGCTCGGGGGGAAGAAGGGGCAATCAGCCCCAGCATTTT	CASRRSGGRRGNQPQHF
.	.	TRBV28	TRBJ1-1	TGTGCCAGCAAACCCCCGGAGGGCCGCGCGCGTACTGAAGCTTTCTTT	CASKPPEGRARTEAFF
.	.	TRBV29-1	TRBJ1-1	TGCAGCGTTGTTAAGTTTCGGGACACTGAGGCTTTCTTT	CSVVKFRDTEAFF
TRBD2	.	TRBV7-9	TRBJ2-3	TGTGCCAGCAGCCTTACTAGCGCCCCAGATACGCAGTATTTT	CASSLTSAPDTQYF
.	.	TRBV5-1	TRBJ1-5	TGCGCCAGCAGCTTGGGACAGATCAATCAGCCCCAGCATTTT	CASSLGQINQPQHF
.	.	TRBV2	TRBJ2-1	TGTGCCAGCAGTCGACTCGACGCGGGGAATGAGCAGTTCTTC	CASSRLDAGNEQFF
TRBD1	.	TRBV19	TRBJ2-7	TGTGCCAGTAGTATTTCCAGAGGGGGCGGATACGAGCAGTACTTC	CASSISRGGGYEQYF
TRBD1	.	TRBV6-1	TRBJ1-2	TGTGCCAGCAGAGATTCAGGGGGCCGTCATGGCTACACCTTC	CASRDSGGRHGYTF
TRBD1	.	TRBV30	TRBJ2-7	TGTGCCTGGAGTCTCGGACAGGGCTCCTACGAGCAGTACTTC	CAWSLGQGSYEQYF
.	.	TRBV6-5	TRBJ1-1	TGTGCCAGCAGTGTGGGGGAGGCAGGGGAAGCTTTCTTT	CASSVGEAGEAFF
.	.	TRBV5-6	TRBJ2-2	TGTGCCAGCAGCTTGGCGGCGAACACCGGGGAGCTGTTTTTT	CASSLAANTGELFF
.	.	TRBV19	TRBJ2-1	TGTGCCAGTAGTATAGGAGGAGGTTGGCTCAATGAGCAGTTCTTC	CASSIGGGWLNEQFF
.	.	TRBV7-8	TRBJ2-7	TGTGCCAGCAGCTTAGCGGCAAGCGCATCATCCTACGAGCAGTACTTC	CASSLAASASSYEQYF
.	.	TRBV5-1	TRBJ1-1	TGCGCCAGCAGCGACAGGAACACTGAAGCTTTCTTT	CASSDRNTEAFF
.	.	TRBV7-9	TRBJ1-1	TGTGCCAGCAGCTTCGACAGATCCAACACTGAAGCTTTCTTT	CASSFDRSNTEAFF
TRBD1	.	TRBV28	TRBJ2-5	TGTGCCAGCAGTTTACCAGGGGGGACCCAGTACTTC	CASSLPGGTQYF
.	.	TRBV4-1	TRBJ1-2	TGCGCCAGCAGCCTAGCCACGGAGAAAAACTATGGCTACACCTTC	CASSLATEKNYGYTF
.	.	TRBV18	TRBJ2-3	TGTGCCAGCTCACCATATGAGATCAGGGCGATCACAGATACGCAGTATTTT	CASSPYEIRAITDTQYF
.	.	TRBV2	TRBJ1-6	TGTGCCAGCAGTGAAGCAGGGAGTTTTTACTCACCCCTCCACTTT	CASSEAGSFYSPLHF
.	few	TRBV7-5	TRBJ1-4	TGTGCCAGAAGCGCGGAGAGGGCTAATGAAAAACTGTTTTTT	CARSAERANEKLFF
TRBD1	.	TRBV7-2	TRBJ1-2	TGTGCCAGCAGCTCACAGGGGGCAGGCTATGGCTACACCTTC	CASSSQGAGYGYTF
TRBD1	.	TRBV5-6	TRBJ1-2	TGTGCCAGCAGCTTGTGGACAGGGGAGAGTTGGGACTATGGCTACACCTTC	CASSLWTGESWDYGYTF
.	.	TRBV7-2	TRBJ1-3	TGTGCCAGCAGCTTAATGCAGGACTCTGGAAACACCATATATTTT	CASSLMQDSGNTIYF
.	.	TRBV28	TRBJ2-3	TGTGCCAGCAGTTTTGGATATGGGAGTACGCAGTATTTT	CASSFGYGSTQYF
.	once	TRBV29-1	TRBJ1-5	TGCAGCGTCGCCGGACACGTAGGTCAGCCCCAGCATTTT	CSVAGHVGQPQHF
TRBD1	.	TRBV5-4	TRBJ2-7	TGTGCCAGCAGCTTGAGAGCAGGGGGCGGCTACGAGCAGTACTTC	CASSLRAGGGYEQYF
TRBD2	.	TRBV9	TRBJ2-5	TGTGCCAGCAGCCCCCGGGATAGCGGGGGGAAAGAGACCCAGTACTTC	CASSPRDSGGKETQYF
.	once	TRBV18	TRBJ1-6	TGTGCCAGCTCACCAACCTCGAAGACATCTCCCCTCCACTTT	CASSPTSKTSPLHF
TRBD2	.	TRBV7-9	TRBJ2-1	TGTGCCAGCAGAAGAGACGGGGGGGCCTACAATGAGCAGTTCTTC	CASRRDGGAYNEQFF
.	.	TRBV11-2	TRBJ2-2	TGTGCCAGCAGCTTAGATCGCCTGGAGGGGGAGCTGTTTTTT	CASSLDRLEGELFF
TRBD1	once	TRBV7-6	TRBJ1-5	TGTGCCAGCAGTTCCGGGACAGGGGGTGTCGGCAATCAGCCCCAGCATTTT	CASSSGTGGVGNQPQHF
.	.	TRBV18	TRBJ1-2	TGTGCCAGCTCACCTCCAGACAGCGCATGGGGCTACACCTTC	CASSPPDSAWGYTF
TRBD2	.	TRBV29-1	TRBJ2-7	TGCAGCGTTAGGAGGACTAGCGGGAGTTACGAGCAGTACTTC	CSVRRTSGSYEQYF
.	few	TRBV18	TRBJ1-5	TGTGCCAGCTCACCTGGCAGCAATCAGCCCCAGCATTTT	CASSPGSNQPQHF
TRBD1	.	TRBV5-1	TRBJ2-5	TGCGCCAGCAGCTCAACAGGGGGAGAGACCCAGTACTTC	CASSSTGGETQYF
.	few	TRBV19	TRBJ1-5	TGTGCCAGCGCCCGGGAAAGCAATCAGCCCCAGCATTTT	CASARESNQPQHF
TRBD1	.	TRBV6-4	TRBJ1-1	TGTGCCAGCAGTCCCGAGGACAGGGGGGGAACTGAAGCTTTCTTT	CASSPEDRGGTEAFF
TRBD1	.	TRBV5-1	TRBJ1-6	TGCGCCAGCAGCCCGGGACAGGGAAATTCACCCCTCCACTTT	CASSPGQGNSPLHF
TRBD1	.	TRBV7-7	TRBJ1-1	TGTGCTAGCAGCAAAGTGACAGGGTTTACTGAAGCTTTCTTT	CASSKVTGFTEAFF
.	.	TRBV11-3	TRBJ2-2	TGTGCCAGCAGCTTCGGGACAAACACCGGGGAGCTGTTTTTT	CASSFGTNTGELFF
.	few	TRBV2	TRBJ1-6	TGTGCCAGCAGGTCAGCCGGGACACACTATAATTCACCCCTCCACTTT	CASRSAGTHYNSPLHF
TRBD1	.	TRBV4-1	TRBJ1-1	TGCGCCAGCAGCCAAGATTCAGGGGGCCAGACTGAAGCTTTCTTT	CASSQDSGGQTEAFF
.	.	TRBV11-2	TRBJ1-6	TGTGCCAGCAGCCTAAGGGGACTCCCGCTCAACTCCCCCCTCCACTTT	CASSLRGLPLNSPLHF